Below, 6 T cell receptor beta chains from the same sample are listed, as sequenced in a study of PD-1 blockade in classical Hodgkin lymphoma. This table comes from immunoSEQ multiplex PCR, and its TCRdb copy is limited to in-frame clones, with some not included. The sample lists over 85,000 clones, 90% occurring once. Sample time point: cycle 4 day 1 (C4D1), after 5 to 7 weeks of nivolumab. There was relapse after autologous stem cell transplantation in every patient, and there was variation in brentuximab vedotin exposure. The source was peripheral blood mononuclear cells (PBMCs), collected before the fourth cycle of nivolumab. These receptors all come from a human donor with classical Hodgkin lymphoma.

The DNA for the CDR3 is TGTGCCAGCACCGGACAGGCAGCGGATACGCAGTATTTT. Amino acid sequence: CASTGQAADTQYF. J is TRBJ2-3 and V is TRBV9; 7 bases fit TRBD1. The CDR3 runs 13 residues. Looked up from germline, CDR1 is SGDLS and CDR2 is YYNGEE. The J segment lost 6 bases and the V segment lost 6 bases, leaving 7 bases of the junction unmatched.

This clone was counted a single time. The rearrangement joins TRBV19 to TRBJ1-5; tentatively, D is TRBD1 (5 bases). The germline V gene has CDR1 LNHDA and CDR2 SQIVND (reference sequence). CDR3 length: 15 residues. V lost 3 bases to trimming and J lost 2 bases, with 11 bases between them. The chain's CDR3 is CASSIGAVGNQPQHF. The CDR3 nucleotides read TGTGCCAGTAGTATTGGGGCAGTCGGCAATCAGCCCCAGCATTTT. The full variable domain, its missing parts supplied by reference TRBV19 and TRBJ1-5, is DGGITQSPKYLFRKEGQNVTLSCEQNLNHDAMYWYRQDPGQGLRLIYYSQIVNDFQKGDIAEGYSVSREKKESFPLTVTSAQKNPTAFYLCASSIGAVGNQPQHFGDGTRLSIL.

The chain combines TRBV7-2 with TRBJ1-4; possibly TRBD1 for D (5 bases). Looked up from germline, CDR1 is SGHTA and CDR2 is FQGNSA. With 4 bases removed from V and 5 bases from J, the gap between germline ends came to 11 bases. This CDR3 has 14 residues. The CDR3 DNA sequence: TGTGCCAGCAGCTCCCCCGGGGGGAATGAAAAACTGTTTTTT. It codes for CASSSPGGNEKLFF.

As concerns this clone: Other DNA sequences in the sample encode the same CDR3. The rearrangement joins TRBV4-2 to TRBJ2-1; the D gene is possibly TRBD1 (6 bases). The CDR3 runs 17 residues. Between the trimmed V and J ends, which lost 9 bases and 2 bases, there was a span of 23 bases. Germline V gene data show CDR1 as LGHNA and CDR2 as YNFKEQ. The CDR3 spells CASSKKNSRDTYNEQFF. CDR3 coding DNA: TGTGCCAGTAGTAAAAAAAACTCACGGGACACCTACAATGAGCAGTTCTTC.

The chain recombines TRBV6-1 with TRBJ1-1; no reliable D call. The CDR3 extends over 13 amino acids. Trimming stripped 7 bases from V and 0 bases from J, with 9 bases between. Germline CDR1 reads MNHNS; CDR2 reads SASEGT. As DNA, the CDR3 is TGTGCCAGCACCGCCATTCTGAACACTGAAGCTTTCTTT. Translation: CASTAILNTEAFF.

The chain employs TRBV21-1 and TRBJ2-7; the DNA was not compared with TRBD2, the D call given in the table. TRBV21-1 constitutes a pseudogene. This CDR3 contains 10 residues. The CDR3 reads CASSFKREYF. DNA for the CDR3: TGTGCCAGCAGCTTCAAGCGGGAGTACTTC.